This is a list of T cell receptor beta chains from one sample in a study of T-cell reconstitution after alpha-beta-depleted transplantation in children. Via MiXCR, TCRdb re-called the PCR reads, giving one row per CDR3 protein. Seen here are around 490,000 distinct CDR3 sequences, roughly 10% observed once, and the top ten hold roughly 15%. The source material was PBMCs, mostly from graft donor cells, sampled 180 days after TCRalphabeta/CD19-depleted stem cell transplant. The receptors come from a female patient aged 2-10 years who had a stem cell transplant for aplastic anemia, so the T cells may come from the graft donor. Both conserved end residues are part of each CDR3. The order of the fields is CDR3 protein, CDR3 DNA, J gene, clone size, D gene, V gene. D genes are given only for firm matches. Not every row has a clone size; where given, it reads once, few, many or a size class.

CASRPTGVGNTIYF,TGTGCCAGCAGACCAACAGGGGTAGGAAACACCATATATTTT,TRBJ1-3,many,TRBD1,TRBV27
CASSGTTGDYGYTF,TGTGCCAGCAGTGGAACGACAGGGGACTATGGCTACACCTTC,TRBJ1-2,few,TRBD1,TRBV28
CASSSSTSLGANVLTF,TGTGCCAGCAGTTCCTCCACTAGTCTTGGGGCCAACGTCCTGACTTTC,TRBJ2-6,few,-,TRBV27
CASSLAQDGYTF,TGTGCCAGCAGCTTGGCCCAAGATGGCTACACCTTC,TRBJ1-2,-,-,TRBV11-2
CASSSGQEYYEQYF,TGCGCCAGCAGTTCGGGACAGGAATATTACGAGCAGTACTTC,TRBJ2-7,-,TRBD1,TRBV5-1
CASRKNRGVYGYTF,TGTGCCAGCAGGAAGAACAGGGGGGTCTATGGCTACACCTTC,TRBJ1-2,-,TRBD1,TRBV12-3/TRBV12-4
CASSFVGVGELFF,TGTGCCAGCAGTTTTGTTGGGGTCGGGGAGCTGTTTTTT,TRBJ2-2,-,-,TRBV28
CSVPFRGRGELFF,TGCAGCGTGCCCTTCCGGGGGCGAGGGGAGCTGTTTTTT,TRBJ2-2,-,-,TRBV29-1
CASSRLGLADPYEQYF,TGTGCCAGCAGCCGCCTGGGGCTAGCGGACCCCTACGAGCAGTACTTC,TRBJ2-7,-,TRBD2,TRBV7-9
CASSMGGGNQPQHF,TGCGCCAGCAGCATGGGGGGCGGCAATCAGCCCCAGCATTTT,TRBJ1-5,many,-,TRBV5-1
CATDRGQADTQYF,TGTGCCACTGACAGGGGGCAAGCAGATACGCAGTATTTT,TRBJ2-3,-,TRBD1,TRBV10-3
CASSPIMLAGRTGELFF,TGTGCCAGCAGTCCCATTATGCTAGCGGGACGCACCGGGGAGCTGTTTTTT,TRBJ2-2,once,TRBD2,TRBV28
CASTFAGGATDTQYF,TGTGCCAGCACCTTCGCCGGGGGAGCCACAGATACGCAGTATTTT,TRBJ2-3,many,-,TRBV5-4
CASGLFGGYNEQFF,TGTGCTAGTGGTTTGTTTGGCGGCTACAATGAGCAGTTCTTC,TRBJ2-1,-,-,TRBV12-5
CASSLGALGGAFF,TGTGCCAGCAGTTTAGGGGCCCTCGGTGGAGCTTTCTTT,TRBJ1-1,few,-,TRBV27
CSASLGTGSSTDTQYF,TGCAGTGCTAGCCTTGGGACAGGTTCCTCCACAGATACGCAGTATTTT,TRBJ2-3,-,TRBD1,TRBV20-1
CASSMVTSSEHFF,TGTGCCAGTAGTATGGTGACAAGCAGTGAGCATTTCTTC,TRBJ2-1,-,-,TRBV19
CASSPHKSSGRARTDTQYF,TGTGCCAGCAGCCCACATAAAAGTAGCGGGAGGGCCCGCACAGATACGCAGTATTTT,TRBJ2-3,-,TRBD2,TRBV11-2
CASSLDWASGRRGEQFF,TGTGCCAGCAGTTTAGATTGGGCTAGCGGGAGGCGGGGGGAGCAGTTCTTC,TRBJ2-1,few,TRBD2,TRBV12-3/TRBV12-4
CASSLAENYGYTF,TGTGCCAGCAGCTTAGCGGAGAACTATGGCTACACCTTC,TRBJ1-2,few,-,TRBV7-9
CASSSIKTLAVVGNEQFF,TGTGCCAGCAGCTCCATCAAGACTCTAGCGGTGGTCGGCAATGAGCAGTTCTTC,TRBJ2-1,-,TRBD2,TRBV7-8
CASSQDEERETQYF,TGCGCCAGCAGCCAAGATGAAGAGAGAGAGACCCAGTACTTC,TRBJ2-5,-,-,TRBV4-3
CASSLANVGFSTDTQYF,TGTGCCAGCAGCTTGGCGAATGTTGGCTTTAGCACAGATACGCAGTATTTT,TRBJ2-3,-,-,TRBV7-8
CSVESPGLSYEQYF,TGCAGCGTTGAGTCCCCAGGCCTCTCCTACGAGCAGTACTTC,TRBJ2-7,-,-,TRBV29-1
CASSLAGQASSEQYF,TGCGCCAGCAGCTTGGCCGGGCAGGCCTCCTCCGAGCAGTACTTC,TRBJ2-7,once,-,TRBV5-1
CASSLVVGANQPQHF,TGTGCCAGCAGCTTAGTTGTAGGGGCCAATCAGCCCCAGCATTTT,TRBJ1-5,many,-,TRBV7-2
CSARDWSTGGGNQPQHF,TGCAGTGCTAGAGATTGGTCCACCGGGGGTGGCAATCAGCCCCAGCATTTT,TRBJ1-5,few,-,TRBV20-1
CASSLALDNLHRRQPQHF,TGTGCCAGCAGTTTAGCGCTAGACAACCTCCACAGGCGTCAGCCCCAGCATTTT,TRBJ1-5,-,-,TRBV12-3/TRBV12-4
CASSLALGYSPLHF,TGTGCCAGCAGTTTAGCCCTGGGATATTCACCCCTCCACTTT,TRBJ1-6,few,-,TRBV28
CSAKTRVRTEAFF,TGCAGTGCAAAGACACGAGTGCGCACTGAAGCTTTCTTT,TRBJ1-1,-,-,TRBV20-1
CSVEAQGGGYTF,TGCAGCGTTGAAGCACAGGGCGGCGGCTACACCTTC,TRBJ1-2,many,-,TRBV29-1